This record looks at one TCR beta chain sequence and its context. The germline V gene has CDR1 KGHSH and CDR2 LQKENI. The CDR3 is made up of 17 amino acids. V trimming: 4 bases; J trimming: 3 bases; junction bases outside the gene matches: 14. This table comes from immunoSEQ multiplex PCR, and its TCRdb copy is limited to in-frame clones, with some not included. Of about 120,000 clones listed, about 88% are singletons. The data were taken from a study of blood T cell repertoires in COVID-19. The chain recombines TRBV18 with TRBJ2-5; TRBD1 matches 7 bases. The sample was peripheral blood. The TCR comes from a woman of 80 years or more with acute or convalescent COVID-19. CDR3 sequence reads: CASSQFTTGTAKETQYF. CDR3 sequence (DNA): TGTGCCAGCTCACAATTCACTACGGGGACAGCTAAAGAGACCCAGTACTTC. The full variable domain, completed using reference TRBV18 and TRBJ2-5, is NAGVMQNPRHLVRRRGQEARLRCSPMKGHSHVYWYRQLPEEGLKFMVYLQKENIIDESGMPKERFSAEFPKEGPSILRIQQVVRGDSAAYFCASSQFTTGTAKETQYFGPGTRLLVL.